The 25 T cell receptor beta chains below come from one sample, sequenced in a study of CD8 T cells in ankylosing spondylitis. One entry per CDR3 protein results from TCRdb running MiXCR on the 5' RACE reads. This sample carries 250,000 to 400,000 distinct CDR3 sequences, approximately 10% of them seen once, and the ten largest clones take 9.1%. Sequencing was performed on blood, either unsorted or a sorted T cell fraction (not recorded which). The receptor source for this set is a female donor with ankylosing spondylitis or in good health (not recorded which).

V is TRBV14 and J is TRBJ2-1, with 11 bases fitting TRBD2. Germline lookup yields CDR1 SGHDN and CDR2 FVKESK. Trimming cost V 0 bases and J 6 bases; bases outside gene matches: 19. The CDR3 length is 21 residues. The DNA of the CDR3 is TGTGCCAGCAGCCAAGATCCCCGACTAGCGGGGAGCTCCCTCATCCCCAATGAGCAGTTCTTC. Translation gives CASSQDPRLAGSSLIPNEQFF.

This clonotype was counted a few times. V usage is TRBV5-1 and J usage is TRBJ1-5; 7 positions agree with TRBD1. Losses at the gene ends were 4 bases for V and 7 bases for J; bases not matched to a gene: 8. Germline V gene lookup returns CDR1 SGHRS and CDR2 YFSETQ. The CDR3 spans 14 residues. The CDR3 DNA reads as TGCGCCAGCAGCCTCAGACAGGGTGGGCAGCCCCAGCATTTT. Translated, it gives CASSLRQGGQPQHF.

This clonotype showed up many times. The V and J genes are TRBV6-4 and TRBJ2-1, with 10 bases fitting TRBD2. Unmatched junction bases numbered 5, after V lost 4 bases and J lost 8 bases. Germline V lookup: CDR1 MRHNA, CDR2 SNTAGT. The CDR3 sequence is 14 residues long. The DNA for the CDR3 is TGTGCCAGCAGTGTGGGACTAGCGAGCGATGAGCAGTTCTTC. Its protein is CASSVGLASDEQFF.

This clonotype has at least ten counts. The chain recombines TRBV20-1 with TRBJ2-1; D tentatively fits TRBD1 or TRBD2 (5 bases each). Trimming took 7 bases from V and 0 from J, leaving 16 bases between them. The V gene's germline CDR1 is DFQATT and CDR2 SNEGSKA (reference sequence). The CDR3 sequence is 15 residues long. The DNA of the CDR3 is TGCAGTGGCCAGGGCGGGTACAGCTCCTACAATGAGCAGTTCTTC. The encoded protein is CSGQGGYSSYNEQFF.

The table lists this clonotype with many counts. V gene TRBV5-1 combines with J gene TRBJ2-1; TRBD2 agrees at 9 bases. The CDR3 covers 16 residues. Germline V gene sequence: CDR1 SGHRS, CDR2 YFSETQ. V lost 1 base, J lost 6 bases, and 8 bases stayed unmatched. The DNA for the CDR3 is TGCGCCAGCAGCTTGTCTGCGACTAGCGGAACCAATGAGCAGTTCTTC. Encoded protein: CASSLSATSGTNEQFF.

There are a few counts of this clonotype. CDR3 DNA: TGCAGTGCTCCAAGGGGGGGACTAGCGGGCGCCACCGGGGAGCTGTTTTTT. Amino acids: CSAPRGGLAGATGELFF. The chain uses TRBV20-1 and TRBJ2-2; 12 bases agree with TRBD2. Germline V gene data show CDR1 as DFQATT and CDR2 as SNEGSKA (reference sequence). The V gene end was trimmed by 5 bases and the J gene end by 4 bases; junction bases not matched to a gene: 11. This CDR3 comprises 17 residues.

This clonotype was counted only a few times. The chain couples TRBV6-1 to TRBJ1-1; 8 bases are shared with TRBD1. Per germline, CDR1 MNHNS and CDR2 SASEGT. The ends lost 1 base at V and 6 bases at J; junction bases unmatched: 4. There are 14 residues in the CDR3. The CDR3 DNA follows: TGTGCCAGCAGTGAAGGGGTACAGGGGGCTGAAGCTTTCTTT. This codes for CASSEGVQGAEAFF.

CDR3 protein: CSASQTASTDTQYF. CDR3 DNA: TGCAGTGCTTCCCAGACGGCCAGCACAGATACGCAGTATTTT. The genes are TRBV20-1 and TRBJ2-3; D is undetermined. From germline, CDR1 is DFQATT and CDR2 SNEGSKA (reference sequence). V was clipped by 5 bases and J by 0 bases, with 12 bases between them. This CDR3 comprises 14 residues.

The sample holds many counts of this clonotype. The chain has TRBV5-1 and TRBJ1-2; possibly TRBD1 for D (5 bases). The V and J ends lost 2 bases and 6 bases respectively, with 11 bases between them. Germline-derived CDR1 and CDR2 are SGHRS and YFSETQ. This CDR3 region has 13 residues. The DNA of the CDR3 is TGCGCCAGCAGCTTCAGGGAAAGTGATGGCTACACCTTC. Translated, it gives CASSFRESDGYTF.

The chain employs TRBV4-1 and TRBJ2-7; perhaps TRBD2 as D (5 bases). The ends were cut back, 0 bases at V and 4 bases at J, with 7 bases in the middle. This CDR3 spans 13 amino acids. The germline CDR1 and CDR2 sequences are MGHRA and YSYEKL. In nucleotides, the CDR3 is TGCGCCAGCAGCCAAGAACTAGTGTACGAGCAGTACTTC. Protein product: CASSQELVYEQYF.

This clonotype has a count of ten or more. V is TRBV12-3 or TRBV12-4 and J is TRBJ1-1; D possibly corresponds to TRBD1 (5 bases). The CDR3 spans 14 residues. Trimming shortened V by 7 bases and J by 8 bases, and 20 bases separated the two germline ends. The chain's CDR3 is CASTPVVGAGEAFF. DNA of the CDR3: TGTGCCAGCACCCCTGTCGTTGGGGCAGGAGAAGCTTTCTTT.

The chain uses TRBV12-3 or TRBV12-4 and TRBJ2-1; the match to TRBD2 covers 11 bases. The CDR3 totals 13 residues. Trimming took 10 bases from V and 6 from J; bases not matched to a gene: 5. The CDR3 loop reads CAIRLAGFNEQFF. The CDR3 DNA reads TGTGCCATCCGACTAGCGGGATTCAATGAGCAGTTCTTC.

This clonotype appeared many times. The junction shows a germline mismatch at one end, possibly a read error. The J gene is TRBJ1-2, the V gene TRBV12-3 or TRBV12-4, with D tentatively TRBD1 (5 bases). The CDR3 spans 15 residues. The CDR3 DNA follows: TGTGCCAGCACTTTAGGACACTTAAGGGGCTATGGCTACACCTTC. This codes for CASTLGHLRGYGYTF.

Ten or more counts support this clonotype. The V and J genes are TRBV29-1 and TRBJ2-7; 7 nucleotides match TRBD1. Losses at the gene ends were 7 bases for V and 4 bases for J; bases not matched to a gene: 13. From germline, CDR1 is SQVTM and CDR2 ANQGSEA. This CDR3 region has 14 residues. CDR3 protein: CSATGWDSDYEQYF. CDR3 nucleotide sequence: TGCAGCGCCACGGGCTGGGACAGCGATTACGAGCAGTACTTC.

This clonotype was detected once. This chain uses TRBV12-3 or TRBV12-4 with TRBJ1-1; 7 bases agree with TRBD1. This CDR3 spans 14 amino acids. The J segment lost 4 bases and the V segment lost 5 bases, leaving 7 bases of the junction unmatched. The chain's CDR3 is CASSTTGVGTEAFF. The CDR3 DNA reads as TGTGCCAGCAGTACCACAGGGGTTGGCACTGAAGCTTTCTTT.

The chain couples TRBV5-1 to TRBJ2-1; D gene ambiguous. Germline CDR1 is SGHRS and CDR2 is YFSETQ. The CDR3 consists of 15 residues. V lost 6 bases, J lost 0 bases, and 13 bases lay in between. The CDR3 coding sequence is TGCGCCAGCACTACTATTCTGAGCTCCTACAATGAGCAGTTCTTC. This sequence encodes CASTTILSSYNEQFF.

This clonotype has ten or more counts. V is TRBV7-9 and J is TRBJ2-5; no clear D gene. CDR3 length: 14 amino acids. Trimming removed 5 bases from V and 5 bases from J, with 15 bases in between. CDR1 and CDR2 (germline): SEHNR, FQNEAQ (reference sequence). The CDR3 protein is CASSPSRLGETQYF. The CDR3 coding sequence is TGTGCCAGCAGCCCCAGTCGTCTGGGGGAGACCCAGTACTTC.

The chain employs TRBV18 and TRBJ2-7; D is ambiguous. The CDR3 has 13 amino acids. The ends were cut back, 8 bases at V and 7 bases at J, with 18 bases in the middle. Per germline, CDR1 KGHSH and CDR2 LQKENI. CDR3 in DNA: TGTGCCAGCGAAAGAGAGGTGGCTGGGGAGCAGTACTTC. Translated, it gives CASEREVAGEQYF. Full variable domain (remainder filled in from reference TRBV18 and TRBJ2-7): NAGVMQNPRHLVRRRGQEARLRCSPMKGHSHVYWYRQLPEEGLKFMVYLQKENIIDESGMPKERFSAEFPKEGPSILRIQQVVRGDSAAYFCASEREVAGEQYFGPGTRLTVT.

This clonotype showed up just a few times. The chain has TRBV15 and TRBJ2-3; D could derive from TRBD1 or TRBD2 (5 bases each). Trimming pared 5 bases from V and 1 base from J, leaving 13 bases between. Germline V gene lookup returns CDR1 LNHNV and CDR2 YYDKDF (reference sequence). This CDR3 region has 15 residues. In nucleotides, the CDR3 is TGTGCCACCAGCGGAATCGAGGGGCGCACAGATACGCAGTATTTT. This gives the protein CATSGIEGRTDTQYF.

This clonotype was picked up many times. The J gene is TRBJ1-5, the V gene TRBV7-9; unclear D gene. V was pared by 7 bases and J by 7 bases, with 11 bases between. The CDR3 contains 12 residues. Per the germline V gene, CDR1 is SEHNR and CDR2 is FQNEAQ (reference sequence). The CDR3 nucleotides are TGTGCCAGCACCAATCTTGGACAGCCCCAGCATTTT. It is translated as CASTNLGQPQHF.

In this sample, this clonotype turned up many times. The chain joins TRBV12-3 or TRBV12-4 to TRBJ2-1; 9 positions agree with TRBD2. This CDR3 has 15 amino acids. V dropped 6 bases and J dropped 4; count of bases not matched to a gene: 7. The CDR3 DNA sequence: TGTGCCAGCAGCCAGAGCGGGGGGCTATACAATGAGCAGTTCTTC. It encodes CASSQSGGLYNEQFF.

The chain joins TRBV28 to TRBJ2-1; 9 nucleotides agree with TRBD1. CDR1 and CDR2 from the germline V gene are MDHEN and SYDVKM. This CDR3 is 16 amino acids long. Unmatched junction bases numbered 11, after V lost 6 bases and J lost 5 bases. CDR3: CASSLPGTGPNNEQFF. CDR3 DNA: TGTGCCAGCAGCCTCCCCGGGACAGGGCCCAACAATGAGCAGTTCTTC.

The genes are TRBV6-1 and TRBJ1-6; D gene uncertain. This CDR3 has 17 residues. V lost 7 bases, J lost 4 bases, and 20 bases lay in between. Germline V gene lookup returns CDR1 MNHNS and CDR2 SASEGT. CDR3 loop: CASTSSPSRQYNSPLHF. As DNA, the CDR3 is TGTGCCAGCACCAGCAGTCCTTCGCGGCAGTATAATTCACCCCTCCACTTT.

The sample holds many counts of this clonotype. The DNA for the CDR3 is TGTGCCAGCAGTCCGGGACAGGGTTTTGGCTACACCTTC. It yields the protein CASSPGQGFGYTF. The chain combines TRBV12-3 or TRBV12-4 with TRBJ1-2, with 9 bases aligning to TRBD1. Losses at the gene ends were 5 bases for V and 7 bases for J; bases not matched to a gene: 5. CDR3 size: 13 residues.

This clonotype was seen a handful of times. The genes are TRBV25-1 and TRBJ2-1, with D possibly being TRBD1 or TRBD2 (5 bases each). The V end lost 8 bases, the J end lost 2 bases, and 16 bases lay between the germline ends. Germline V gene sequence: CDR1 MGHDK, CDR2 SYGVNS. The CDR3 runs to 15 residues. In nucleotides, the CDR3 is TGTGCCAGCTGGGGGATGAGCGGCGCCTACAATGAGCAGTTCTTC. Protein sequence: CASWGMSGAYNEQFF.